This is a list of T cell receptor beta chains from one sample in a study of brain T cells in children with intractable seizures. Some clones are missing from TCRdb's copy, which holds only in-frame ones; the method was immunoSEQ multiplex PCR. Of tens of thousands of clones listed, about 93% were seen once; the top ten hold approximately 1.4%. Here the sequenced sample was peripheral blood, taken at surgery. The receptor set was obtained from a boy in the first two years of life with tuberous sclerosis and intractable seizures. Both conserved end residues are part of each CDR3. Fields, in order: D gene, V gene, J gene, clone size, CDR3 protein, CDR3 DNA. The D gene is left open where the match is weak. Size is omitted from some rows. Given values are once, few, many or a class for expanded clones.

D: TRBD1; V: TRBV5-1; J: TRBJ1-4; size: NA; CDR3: CASSLAMVSGTARYNEKLFF; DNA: TGCGCCAGCAGCTTGGCCATGGTTTCCGGGACAGCCCGGTATAATGAAAAACTGTTTTTT
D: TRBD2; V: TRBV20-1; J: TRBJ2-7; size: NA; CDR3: CSAIAGGEQYF; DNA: TGCAGTGCTATAGCGGGAGGAGAGCAGTACTTC
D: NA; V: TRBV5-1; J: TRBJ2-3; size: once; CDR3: CASTHSIDGSTDTQYF; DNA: TGCGCCAGCACCCATAGTATTGACGGTAGCACAGATACGCAGTATTTT
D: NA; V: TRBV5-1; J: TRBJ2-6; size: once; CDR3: CASSLPRGTSGANVLTF; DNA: TGCGCCAGCAGCTTGCCCAGGGGGACTTCGGGGGCCAACGTCCTGACTTTC
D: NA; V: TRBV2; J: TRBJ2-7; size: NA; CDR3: CASSEDTNISYEQYF; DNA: TGTGCCAGCAGTGAAGACACCAACATCTCCTACGAGCAGTACTTC
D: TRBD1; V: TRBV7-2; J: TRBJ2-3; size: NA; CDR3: CASSLAGTGGTDTQYF; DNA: TGTGCCAGCAGCTTAGCCGGGACAGGGGGCACAGATACGCAGTATTTT
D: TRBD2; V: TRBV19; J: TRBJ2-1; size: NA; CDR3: CASSPGGSSYNEQFF; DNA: TGTGCCAGTAGTCCAGGCGGGAGCTCCTACAATGAGCAGTTCTTC
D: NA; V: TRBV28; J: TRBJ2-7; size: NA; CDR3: CASSLRGLNEQYF; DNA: TGTGCCAGCAGTTTACGGGGGCTGAACGAGCAGTACTTC
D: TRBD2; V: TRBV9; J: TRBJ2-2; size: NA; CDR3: CASSVGITSGDLLNTGELFF; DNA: TGTGCCAGCAGCGTAGGCATTACTAGCGGGGACTTACTGAACACCGGGGAGCTGTTTTTT
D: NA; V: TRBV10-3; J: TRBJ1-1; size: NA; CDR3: CAIRSGEKNTEAFF; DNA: TGTGCCATCAGGTCAGGGGAAAAGAACACTGAAGCTTTCTTT
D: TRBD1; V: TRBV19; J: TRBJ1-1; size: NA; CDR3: CASSTRTGRTEAFF; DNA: TGTGCCAGTAGTACCCGGACAGGGCGTACTGAAGCTTTCTTT
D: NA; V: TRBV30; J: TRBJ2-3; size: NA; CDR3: CAWSVLDGTDTQYF; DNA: TGTGCCTGGAGTGTACTCGACGGCACAGATACGCAGTATTTT
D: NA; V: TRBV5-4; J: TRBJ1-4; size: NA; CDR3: CASSLSGSNEKLFF; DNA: TGTGCCAGCAGCTTGTCCGGGTCTAATGAAAAACTGTTTTTT
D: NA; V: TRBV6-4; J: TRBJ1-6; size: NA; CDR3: CASSASRDSPLHF; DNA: TGTGCCAGCAGTGCATCTAGGGATTCACCCCTCCACTTT
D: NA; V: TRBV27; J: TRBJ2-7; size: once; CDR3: CASSLTTPSYEQYF; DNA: TGTGCCAGCAGTTTAACGACTCCTTCCTACGAGCAGTACTTC
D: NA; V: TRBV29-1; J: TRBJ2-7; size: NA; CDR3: CSVEDSGASYEQYF; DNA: TGCAGCGTTGAAGATTCGGGGGCCTCCTACGAGCAGTACTTC
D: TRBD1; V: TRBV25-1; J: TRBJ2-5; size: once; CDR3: CASSEPRGQIRETQYF; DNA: TGTGCCAGCAGTGAACCCCGGGGACAGATTAGAGAGACCCAGTACTTC
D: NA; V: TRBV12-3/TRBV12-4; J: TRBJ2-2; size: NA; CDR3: CASSYGGFGELFF; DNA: TGTGCCAGCAGTTACGGGGGCTTCGGGGAGCTGTTTTTT
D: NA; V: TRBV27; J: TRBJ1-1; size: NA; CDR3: CASSLSRGIGSEAFF; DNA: TGTGCCAGCAGTTTATCGAGAGGGATTGGCTCTGAAGCTTTCTTT
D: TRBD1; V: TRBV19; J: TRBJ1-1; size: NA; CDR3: CASSIHPGGIATEAFF; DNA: TGTGCCAGTAGTATCCATCCAGGGGGGATAGCCACTGAAGCTTTCTTT
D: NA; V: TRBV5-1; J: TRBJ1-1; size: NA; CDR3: CASSLAEVGTGPSAEAFF; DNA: TGCGCCAGCAGCTTGGCAGAAGTTGGGACGGGACCTTCGGCTGAAGCTTTCTTT
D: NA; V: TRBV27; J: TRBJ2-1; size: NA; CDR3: CASSLYLSEEQFF; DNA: TGTGCCAGCAGTTTATACCTCTCGGAGGAGCAGTTCTTC
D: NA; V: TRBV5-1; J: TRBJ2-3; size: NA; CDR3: CASSSRLSTDTQYF; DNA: TGCGCCAGCAGCTCCCGCCTCAGCACAGATACGCAGTATTTT
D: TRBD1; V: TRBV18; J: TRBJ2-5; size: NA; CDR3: CASSPTGDDWETQYF; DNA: TGTGCCAGCTCCCCTACAGGGGACGACTGGGAGACCCAGTACTTC